The clone carrying this T cell receptor beta chain is large (0.1 to 1%). The record originates from a study of coeliac disease. Germline CDR1 reads SGHDT; CDR2 reads YYEEEE. CDR3 length: 14 amino acids. Trimming shortened V by 2 bases and J by 6 bases, and 15 bases separated the two germline ends. The method was immunoSEQ multiplex PCR; TCRdb's version includes in-frame clones alone and lacks a portion of them. The sample yields roughly 1,500 clones, approximately 60% seen once. Sequencing was done on a sample of intraepithelial lymphocytes from the gut. This chain connects TRBV5-6 to TRBJ2-7; D is perhaps TRBD1 (5 bases). This clonotype originated in a woman between 50 and 59 years old with celiac disease on a gluten-free diet. This CDR3 is CASSFLRGSTEQYF. The CDR3 coding sequence is TGTGCCAGCAGCTTCCTTAGGGGCTCCACCGAGCAGTACTTC.